Presented here are 24 T cell receptor beta chains from one specimen sequenced in a study of brain T cells in children with intractable seizures. Here immunoSEQ multiplex PCR was the method, and the copy in TCRdb shows in-frame clones only, minus some. The sample consists of tens of thousands of clones, 75% to 95% of them appearing once. The sample in question was peripheral blood, obtained at surgery. Source of these receptors: a girl aged 2-10 years with tuberous sclerosis and intractable seizures.

The gene calls are TRBV15 and TRBJ2-5, with TRBD1 identical over 7 bases. This CDR3 has 17 residues. In germline, CDR1 is LNHNV, CDR2 YYDKDF (reference sequence). V was clipped by 2 bases and J by 4 bases; unmatched bases: 13. CDR3 in amino acids: CATSRKKSGTARETQYF. In DNA, the CDR3 is TGTGCCACCAGCAGAAAAAAATCCGGGACAGCCAGAGAGACCCAGTACTTC. The full variable domain, completed using reference TRBV15 and TRBJ2-5, is DAMVIQNPRYQVTQFGKPVTLSCSQTLNHNVMYWYQQKSSQAPKLLFHYYDKDFNNEADTPDNFQSRRPNTSFCFLDIRSPGLGDTAMYLCATSRKKSGTARETQYFGPGTRLLVL.

This CDR3 reads CASNIRYRERGDTQYF. The CDR3 nucleotides are TGTGCCAGCAACATACGGTACAGGGAGAGAGGGGATACGCAGTATTTT. The chain has TRBV7-9 and TRBJ2-3; possible D gene TRBD1, 6 bases. V gave up 7 bases and J gave up 6 bases, with 23 bases separating them. The CDR3 contains 16 residues. The germline CDR1 and CDR2 sequences are SEHNR and FQNEAQ (reference sequence).

This chain uses TRBV3-1 (or the pseudogene TRBV3-2) with TRBJ1-6, with D unclear. Germline CDR1 LGHDT, CDR2 YNNKEL (reference sequence). V was cut by 1 base and J by 7 bases, with 17 bases left in between. This CDR3 has 17 residues. CDR3 sequence reads: CASSQGRARKANSPLHF. The CDR3 bases are TGTGCCAGCAGCCAAGGTAGAGCCCGAAAAGCGAATTCACCCCTCCACTTT.

This chain joins TRBV27 and TRBJ1-5, with a weak D call TRBD1 (5 bases). Germline V gene sequence: CDR1 MNHEY, CDR2 SMNVEV (reference sequence). CDR3 length: 14 amino acids. Trimming shortened V by 2 bases and J by 3 bases, and 8 bases separated the two germline ends. The CDR3 nucleotides are TGTGCCAGCAGTTTAGACAGTACCAATCAGCCCCAGCATTTT. This encodes CASSLDSTNQPQHF.

CDR3 DNA: TGTGCCAGTAGTATAGCCCGCGGGTTTGGGAACACTGAAGCTTTCTTT. This sequence encodes CASSIARGFGNTEAFF. V and J are TRBV19 and TRBJ1-1, with D unresolved. Trimming removed 1 base from V and 1 base from J, with 13 bases in between. Germline CDR1 LNHDA, CDR2 SQIVND (reference sequence). The CDR3 covers 16 residues.

The gene calls are TRBV11-2 and TRBJ1-3; the D is unclear. CDR1 and CDR2 from the germline V gene are SGHAT and FQNNGV. Deletions cut 5 bases from V and 3 bases from J, with 23 bases between. The CDR3 has 18 amino acids. The CDR3 coding sequence is TGTGCCAGCAGCCCGCAAGGGATCAGAAGAGCCCATGGAAACACCATATATTTT. Protein product: CASSPQGIRRAHGNTIYF. The whole variable domain, filled in from reference TRBV11-2 and TRBJ1-3, reads EAGVAQSPRYKIIEKRQSVAFWCNPISGHATLYWYQQILGQGPKLLIQFQNNGVVDDSQLPKDRFSAERLKGVDSTLKIQPAKLEDSAVYLCASSPQGIRRAHGNTIYFGEGSWLTVV.

The rearrangement links TRBV5-1 to TRBJ2-5; perhaps TRBD1 as D (6 bases). Trimming pared 5 bases from V and 7 bases from J, leaving 18 bases between. Germline V gene sequence: CDR1 SGHRS, CDR2 YFSETQ. The CDR3 is made up of 14 amino acids. CDR3 protein: CASRGDTGTGTQYF. The CDR3 coding sequence is TGCGCCAGCAGGGGGGACACCGGGACCGGGACCCAGTACTTC.

The J gene is TRBJ2-3, the V gene TRBV9, with D maybe TRBD2 (5 bases). CDR3 size: 14 residues. CDR1 is SGDLS, CDR2 YYNGEE, per germline. Trimming stripped 2 bases from V and 4 bases from J, with 11 bases between. The DNA for the CDR3 is TGTGCCAGCAGCGTCGGAGCGGACCCAGATACGCAGTATTTT. Translated, it gives CASSVGADPDTQYF.

The rearrangement links TRBV18 to TRBJ2-2; 7 nucleotides agree with TRBD2. From germline, CDR1 is KGHSH and CDR2 LQKENI. The CDR3 length is 16 residues. The junction had 10 bases not matched to a gene; V was cut back by 3 bases and J by 6 bases. CDR3 sequence: CASSPPGTINAGELFF. The CDR3 DNA sequence: TGTGCCAGCTCACCCCCAGGGACTATCAACGCCGGGGAGCTGTTTTTT.

V usage is TRBV23-1 and J usage is TRBJ1-2; D unclear. TRBV23-1 is an ORF; its function is uncertain. The CDR3 sequence is 12 residues long. V was cut by 3 bases and J by 7 bases, with 9 bases left in between. DNA of the CDR3: TGCGCCAGCAGTCAGGGGAGTTGTGGCTACACCTTC. This gives the protein CASSQGSCGYTF.

The gene calls are TRBV7-9 and TRBJ2-3, with 15 bases aligning to TRBD2. The length of the CDR3 is 16 residues. With V trimmed by 8 bases and J by 4 bases, 7 bases remained unmatched. Germline V gives CDR1 SEHNR, CDR2 FQNEAQ (reference sequence). The CDR3 region is CASGRGTSGGSDTQYF. The CDR3, as DNA: TGTGCCAGCGGAAGAGGGACTAGCGGGGGGTCAGATACGCAGTATTTT.

The gene calls are TRBV27 and TRBJ2-5, with 7 bases identical to TRBD2. This CDR3 comprises 13 residues. CDR1 and CDR2 from the germline V gene are MNHEY and SMNVEV (reference sequence). V trimming: 6 bases; J trimming: 5 bases; junction bases outside the gene matches: 6. CDR3 bases: TGTGCCAGCAGAAGACTAGCCAGGGAGACCCAGTACTTC. Amino acids: CASRRLARETQYF.

J is TRBJ2-2 and V is TRBV19; perhaps TRBD2 as D (6 bases). This CDR3 has 14 amino acids. Trimming removed 4 bases at V and 7 bases at J, with 13 bases between. Germline V gene data show CDR1 as LNHDA and CDR2 as SQIVND (reference sequence). The CDR3 reads CASSTSGGGGELFF. For the CDR3, the DNA is TGTGCCAGTAGTACTTCCGGGGGTGGCGGGGAGCTGTTTTTT.

The CDR3, as DNA: TGTGCCAGCAGCCAAAACAGGGGCTCGGGCGAGACCCAGTACTTC. It specifies CASSQNRGSGETQYF. This chain uses TRBV3-1 (or the pseudogene TRBV3-2) with TRBJ2-5; 7 nucleotides line up with TRBD1. The CDR3 runs 15 residues. Trimming took 2 bases from V and 5 from J; bases not matched to a gene: 8. The germline CDR1 and CDR2 sequences are LGHDT and YNNKEL (reference sequence).

V and J are TRBV19 and TRBJ2-4; TRBD2 agrees at 12 bases. The V gene end was trimmed by 4 bases and the J gene end by 0 bases; junction bases not matched to a gene: 13. Germline V CDR1 and CDR2: LNHDA, SQIVND (reference sequence). This CDR3 contains 20 residues. The CDR3 loop is CASSKTLLAGGSLAKNIQYF. DNA for the CDR3: TGTGCCAGTAGTAAGACTTTACTAGCGGGGGGCTCCCTAGCCAAAAACATTCAGTACTTC. Using reference TRBV19 and TRBJ2-4 for the parts outside the CDR3, the full variable domain is DGGITQSPKYLFRKEGQNVTLSCEQNLNHDAMYWYRQDPGQGLRLIYYSQIVNDFQKGDIAEGYSVSREKKESFPLTVTSAQKNPTAFYLCASSKTLLAGGSLAKNIQYFGAGTRLSVL.

On this clone: One end of the junction is discordant with germline, which a read error may explain. The chain uses TRBV12-3 or TRBV12-4 and TRBJ1-2, with unresolved D. CDR3 length equals 13 residues. In DNA, the CDR3 is TGTGCCAGCAGTTTAAGGATTAACCATGGCTACACCTTC. This codes for CASSLRINHGYTF.

The V gene is TRBV30, the J gene TRBJ1-5; a possible D gene is TRBD1 (5 bases). Germline-derived CDR1 and CDR2 are GTSNPN and SVGIG (reference sequence). The V end lost 0 bases, the J end lost 4 bases, and 16 bases lay between the germline ends. This CDR3 is 16 amino acids long. The CDR3: CAWSVQRRGGNQPQHF. In DNA form, the CDR3 reads TGTGCCTGGAGTGTTCAACGGAGGGGTGGGAATCAGCCCCAGCATTTT.

In DNA, the CDR3 is TGCAGCGTTCAGCGGGAGACTAATTCACCCCTCCACTTT. Protein: CSVQRETNSPLHF. The V call is TRBV29-1, the J call TRBJ1-6; D unresolved. V was trimmed by 5 bases and J by 6 bases, leaving 11 bases between them. This CDR3 spans 13 amino acids. Germline CDR1 SQVTM, CDR2 ANQGSEA.

This sequence joins TRBV5-1 and TRBJ2-7, with 7 bases matching TRBD1. Losses at the gene ends were 0 bases for V and 1 base for J; bases not matched to a gene: 10. The CDR3 is 17 residues long. Germline CDR1 is SGHRS and CDR2 is YFSETQ. DNA for the CDR3: TGCGCCAGCAGCTTGGCGGACAGGCTAGAAAGGTCCTACGAGCAGTACGTC. Translating gives CASSLADRLERSYEQYV.

V usage is TRBV6-4 and J usage is TRBJ2-7; a possible D gene is TRBD1 (5 bases). Trimming took off 4 bases at V and 3 bases at J, with 10 bases between the two ends. The CDR3 consists of 13 residues. CDR1 is MRHNA and CDR2 is SNTAGT in the germline V gene. CDR3 bases: TGTGCCAGCAGTGGACAGTTCATCTACGAGCAGTACGTC. It yields the protein CASSGQFIYEQYV.

This clone was detected only a few times. The genes are TRBV2 and TRBJ1-6, with TRBD1 matching over 7 bases. Unmatched junction bases numbered 7, after V lost 11 bases and J lost 3 bases. Germline V gene data show CDR1 as SNHLY and CDR2 as FYNNEI. The CDR3 totals 14 residues. CDR3 coding DNA: TGTGCCGGAAGGACAGGATACTATAATTCACCCCTCCACTTT. Protein sequence: CAGRTGYYNSPLHF.

This chain connects TRBV7-2 to TRBJ2-6; D is perhaps TRBD1 or TRBD2 (5 bases each). V lost 1 base, J lost 3 bases, and 10 bases lay in between. The CDR3 runs to 16 residues. Germline assignment: CDR1 SGHTA and CDR2 FQGNSA. The CDR3 DNA is TGTGCCAGCAGCTTAGTCCGGGACCTTGGGGCCAACGTCCTGACTTTC. This gives the protein CASSLVRDLGANVLTF.

The chain recombines TRBV4-1 with TRBJ2-3, with D possibly TRBD2 on 7 matching bases. Germline V gene lookup returns CDR1 MGHRA and CDR2 YSYEKL. The ends were cut back, 0 bases at V and 3 bases at J, with 10 bases in the middle. The CDR3 spans 15 residues. CDR3 DNA: TGCGCCAGCAGCCAAGATGAGGGGGGGACAGATACGCAGTATTTT. Protein product: CASSQDEGGTDTQYF.

The rearrangement links TRBV2 to TRBJ2-7; possibly TRBD2 for D (5 bases). CDR3 length: 11 residues. The germline V gene encodes CDR1 SNHLY and CDR2 FYNNEI. Deletions cut 8 bases from V and 2 bases from J, with 7 bases between. The CDR3 nucleotides read TGTGCCAGCGGGAGCACCTACGAGCAGTACGTC. Residues: CASGSTYEQYV.